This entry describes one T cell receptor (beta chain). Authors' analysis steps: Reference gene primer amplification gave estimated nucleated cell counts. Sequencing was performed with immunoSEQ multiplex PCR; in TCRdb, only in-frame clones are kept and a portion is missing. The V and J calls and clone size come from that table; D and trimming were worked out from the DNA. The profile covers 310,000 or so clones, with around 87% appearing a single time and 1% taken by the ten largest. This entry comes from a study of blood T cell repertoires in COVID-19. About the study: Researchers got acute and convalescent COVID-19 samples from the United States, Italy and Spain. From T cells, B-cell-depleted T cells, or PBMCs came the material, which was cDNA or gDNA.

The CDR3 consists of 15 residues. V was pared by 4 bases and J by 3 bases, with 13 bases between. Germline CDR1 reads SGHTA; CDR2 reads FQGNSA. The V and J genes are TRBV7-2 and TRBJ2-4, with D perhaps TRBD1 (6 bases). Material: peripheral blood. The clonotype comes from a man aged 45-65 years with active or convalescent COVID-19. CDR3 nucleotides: TGTGCCAGCAGCTCTGACCCCAGGGGCAAAAACATTCAGTACTTC. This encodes CASSSDPRGKNIQYF.